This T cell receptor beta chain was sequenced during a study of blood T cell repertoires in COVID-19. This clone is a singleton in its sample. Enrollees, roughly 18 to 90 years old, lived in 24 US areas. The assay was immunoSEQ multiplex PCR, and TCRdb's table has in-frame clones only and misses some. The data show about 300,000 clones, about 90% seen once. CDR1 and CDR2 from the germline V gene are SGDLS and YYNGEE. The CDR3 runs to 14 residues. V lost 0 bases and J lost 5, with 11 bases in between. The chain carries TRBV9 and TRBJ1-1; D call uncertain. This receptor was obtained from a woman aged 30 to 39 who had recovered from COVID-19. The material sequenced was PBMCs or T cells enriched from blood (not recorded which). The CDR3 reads CASSVDGIGTEAFF. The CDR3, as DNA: TGTGCCAGCAGCGTAGACGGGATAGGGACTGAAGCTTTCTTT.